The 14 T cell receptor beta chains given below trace back to one sample, sequenced in a study of T cell repertoires in cytomegalovirus infection. The antigens for these receptors are not known. Each CDR3 protein gets one entry after TCRdb re-called the reads with MiXCR. Of under 850,000 distinct CDR3 sequences listed, about 33% were seen once; the top ten hold 15% to 20%. The sequencing here drew on cultured PBMCs, taken from culture after CMV antigen stimulation. Receptors originate from a human donor in good health (CMV status not recorded). Some clones in this sample may be carry-over from other donors' samples.

Of note for this clonotype: At one boundary the junction diverges from the germline segment, which might be a read error. This chain links TRBV20-1 with TRBJ2-3; TRBD1 or TRBD2 may be the D gene (6 bases each). This CDR3 comprises 14 residues. The germline V gene encodes CDR1 DFQATT and CDR2 SNEGSKA (reference sequence). CDR3 in DNA: TGCAGTGCCAGAGGGGGGTCTAGCACAGATACGCAGTATTTT. Protein: CSARGGSSTDTQYF.

The table lists this clonotype with many counts. The CDR3 spells CASSFRQEPADTQYF. Written as DNA, the CDR3 is TGTGCCAGCAGCTTCCGACAGGAACCTGCAGATACGCAGTATTTT. The chain links TRBV7-2 to TRBJ2-3, with D possibly TRBD1 on 6 matching bases. CDR1 and CDR2 (germline): SGHTA, FQGNSA. The CDR3 totals 15 residues. V was clipped by 3 bases and J by 4 bases, with 14 bases between them.

The chain is built from TRBV20-1 and TRBJ2-2, with D possibly being TRBD1 (6 bases). Germline V gene sequence: CDR1 DFQATT, CDR2 SNEGSKA (reference sequence). This CDR3 contains 12 residues. Deletions cut 3 bases from V and 5 bases from J, with 7 bases between. CDR3 region: CSARQGTGELFF. The CDR3 DNA sequence: TGCAGTGCTAGGCAGGGGACCGGGGAGCTGTTTTTT.

V is TRBV12-3 or TRBV12-4 and J is TRBJ2-3; D remains unclear. V was cut by 2 bases and J by 0 bases, with 9 bases left in between. CDR3 size: 15 residues. CDR3 in amino acids: CASSLLGFSTDTQYF. The CDR3 DNA follows: TGTGCCAGCAGTTTATTGGGGTTTAGCACAGATACGCAGTATTTT.

The rearrangement joins TRBV7-9 to TRBJ2-1; D is ambiguous. CDR1 is SEHNR and CDR2 is FQNEAQ in the germline V gene (reference sequence). V lost 3 bases to trimming and J lost 12 bases, with 15 bases between them. The length of the CDR3 is 13 residues. Here the CDR3 reads CASSFFPTQGQFF. As DNA, the CDR3 is TGTGCCAGCAGCTTTTTCCCCACACAAGGGCAGTTCTTC.

This chain joins TRBV10-3 and TRBJ2-1; 13 bases map to TRBD2. V dropped 5 bases and J dropped 9; count of bases not matched to a gene: 7. The CDR3 totals 15 residues. Germline assignment: CDR1 ENHRY and CDR2 SYGVKD. For the CDR3, the DNA is TGTGCCATCAGTAAAGGACTAGCGGGAGAGGTTGAGCAGTTCTTC. Protein product: CAISKGLAGEVEQFF.

The J gene is TRBJ2-3, the V gene TRBV28; 10 nucleotides agree with TRBD2. From germline, CDR1 is MDHEN and CDR2 SYDVKM. V was clipped by 9 bases and J by 6 bases; unmatched bases: 15. The CDR3 is made up of 16 amino acids. The CDR3 nucleotides are TGTGCCAGTAATCCAATAGCGGGGGGCACCCTGGATACGCAGTATTTT. Amino acids: CASNPIAGGTLDTQYF.

Only a few counts were recorded for this clonotype. This sequence joins TRBV7-2 and TRBJ2-2, with D unclear. Germline V lookup: CDR1 SGHTA, CDR2 FQGNSA. V was shortened by 3 bases and J by 5 bases, with 7 bases between the two germline ends. The CDR3 runs 13 residues. The DNA of the CDR3 is TGTGCCAGCAGCTTCTTTCGAACCGGGGAGCTGTTTTTT. Translating it yields CASSFFRTGELFF. Based on the CDR3 plus reference TRBV7-2 and TRBJ2-2, the full variable domain is GAGVSQSPSNKVTEKGKDVELRCDPISGHTALYWYRQSLGQGLEFLIYFQGNSAPDKSGLPSDRFSAERTGGSVSTLTIQRTQQEDSAVYLCASSFFRTGELFFGEGSRLTVL.

In this sample, this clonotype turned up a few times. The rearrangement uses TRBV27 and TRBJ1-3; D perhaps matches TRBD1 (6 bases). This CDR3 is built from 14 residues. From germline, CDR1 is MNHEY and CDR2 SMNVEV (reference sequence). Trimming removed 5 bases from V and 5 bases from J, with 13 bases in between. The CDR3 sequence is CASSRRGGRNTIYF. The CDR3 region has the DNA TGTGCCAGCAGTCGCAGGGGTGGGAGAAACACCATATATTTT.

This chain uses TRBV6-5 with TRBJ2-5; possibly TRBD1 or TRBD2 for D (6 bases each). The germline CDR1 and CDR2 sequences are MNHEY and SVGAGI. V was shortened by 2 bases and J by 5 bases, with 15 bases between the two germline ends. CDR3 length equals 15 residues. The CDR3 region is CASSYQAGGGETQYF. The CDR3 coding sequence is TGTGCCAGCAGTTACCAAGCCGGGGGCGGGGAGACCCAGTACTTC.

This clonotype was observed a few times. The chain uses TRBV6-5 and TRBJ2-6, with 7 bases lining up with TRBD1. The V segment lost 7 bases and the J segment 0 bases; nucleotides outside the gene matches: 6. The CDR3 sequence is 16 residues long. Germline CDR1 MNHEY, CDR2 SVGAGI. The CDR3 nucleotides are TGTGCCAGCACCCGGACAGGCGACTCTGGGGCCAACGTCCTGACTTTC. Amino acid sequence: CASTRTGDSGANVLTF.

This clonotype was picked up a small number of times. The chain links TRBV11-1 to TRBJ2-1; TRBD1 is a possible D gene (5 bases). CDR1 and CDR2 from the germline V gene are SGHAT and FQDESV (reference sequence). Trimming removed 5 bases from V and 7 bases from J, with 18 bases in between. The CDR3 length is 15 residues. The DNA of the CDR3 is TGTGCCAGCAGCCCGGCCGGGCAGGGTTGGAATGAGCAGTTCTTC. Residues: CASSPAGQGWNEQFF.

This clonotype was counted between two and nine times. The chain has TRBV23-1 and TRBJ1-6; 8 nucleotides agree with TRBD1. TRBV23-1 is filed as an ORF, its function uncertain. Unmatched junction bases numbered 10, after V lost 10 bases and J lost 5 bases. This CDR3 spans 15 amino acids. CDR3 DNA sequence: TGCGCCACCGAGACCGTGGGACAGGATAATTCACCCCTCCACTTT. Its protein is CATETVGQDNSPLHF.

The J gene is TRBJ1-5, the V gene TRBV6-2 or TRBV6-3; 8 bases align to TRBD1. V trimming: 5 bases; J trimming: 7 bases; junction bases outside the gene matches: 7. The germline CDR1 and CDR2 sequences are MNHEY and SVGEGT. The CDR3 runs to 14 residues. CDR3 nucleotide sequence: TGTGCCAGCAGTGAACCAGGGGGCCAACAGCCCCAGCATTTT. Amino acid sequence: CASSEPGGQQPQHF.